This is a list of T cell receptor beta chains from one sample in a study of blood T cell repertoires in COVID-19. TCRdb's copy holds only in-frame clones and misses some; the assay was immunoSEQ multiplex PCR. The sample yields roughly 150,000 clones, roughly 85% seen once. Sequencing was carried out using peripheral blood. Every receptor here comes from a human donor in a cohort sampled during active COVID-19. Each CDR3 is given without its conserved first and last residue. Each record gives: J gene, V gene, CDR3 protein.

J: TRBJ2-5
V: TRBV7-8
CDR3: ASSLVWAGGRETQY

J: TRBJ2-1
V: TRBV7-8
CDR3: ASSLEGLAGPIEQF

J: TRBJ1-6
V: TRBV6-6
CDR3: ASSQRGSRFSYNSPLH

J: TRBJ2-1
V: TRBV5-4
CDR3: ASRISTGGPHEQF

J: TRBJ1-2
V: TRBV6-1
CDR3: ASSDAGVGYGYT

J: TRBJ2-2
V: TRBV27
CDR3: ASSNGLGELF

J: TRBJ1-1
V: TRBV4-3
CDR3: ASSPVGGYTEAF

J: TRBJ1-1
V: TRBV12-3/TRBV12-4
CDR3: ASRPDRGSEAF

J: TRBJ2-7
V: TRBV5-1
CDR3: ASSLGDDRLTYYEQY

J: TRBJ1-6
V: TRBV19
CDR3: ASSKWTGGGNSPLH

J: TRBJ2-7
V: TRBV7-9
CDR3: ASSKGTGGLDEQY

J: TRBJ2-7
V: TRBV5-4
CDR3: ASSYSGGAYEQY

J: TRBJ1-4
V: TRBV28
CDR3: ASNAGRSDEKLF

J: TRBJ1-6
V: TRBV14
CDR3: ASSQKWSRVDSPLH

J: TRBJ2-7
V: TRBV10-3
CDR3: AISGGLDPSEQY

J: TRBJ1-1
V: TRBV28
CDR3: ASTRQGRAF

J: TRBJ2-1
V: TRBV11-3
CDR3: ASSLDGSGSEQF

J: TRBJ1-1
V: TRBV5-6
CDR3: ASSTPGQKWVNTEAF

J: TRBJ2-7
V: TRBV9
CDR3: ASSVTGQIYEQY

J: TRBJ2-5
V: TRBV13
CDR3: ASSLGGGPQETQY

J: TRBJ1-6
V: TRBV14
CDR3: ASSPVTGSGSPLH

J: TRBJ2-7
V: TRBV7-2
CDR3: ASSEGLSGTYEQY

J: TRBJ1-2
V: TRBV23-1
CDR3: ASPIPLGGRLYGYT

J: TRBJ2-5
V: TRBV5-1
CDR3: ASSNRSRGRETQY

J: TRBJ2-5
V: TRBV18
CDR3: ASSPPGVARAKETQY

J: TRBJ2-7
V: TRBV5-6
CDR3: ASSLRNPSYEQY

J: TRBJ2-7
V: TRBV12-1
CDR3: ASTLRAHSYEQY

J: TRBJ2-1
V: TRBV7-8
CDR3: ASSLAGANEQF